What follows describes a single T cell receptor beta chain. Its target is unknown. The record originates from a study of cytomegalovirus exposure and HLA in healthy donors. Broader study findings: Reports described diagnosis of cytomegalovirus status by the classifier as highly specific and sensitive. According to the study, 160 or so TCR beta chains were cytomegalovirus-associated. In vitro, a few CMV-associated chains proved specific for CMV antigens. The tendency of first-cohort TCR clusters to co-occur in the roughly 130 validation repertoires emerged from a later analysis.

Sequencing used immunoSEQ multiplex PCR; TCRdb keeps in-frame clones, though not all of them. Of 150,000 to 200,000 clones detected, 86% appear once; the ten largest clones hold more than 1.4%. The sequence was collected from a woman under 30 in good health and CMV-seronegative. Sequencing was carried out using PBMCs.

CDR3 DNA: TGTGCTAGTGGTTCGGCCCCGGGACAGATAAACTATGGCTACACCTTC. Translated, it gives CASGSAPGQINYGYTF. The chain links TRBV12-5 to TRBJ1-2, with 7 bases that match TRBD1. Germline CDR1 LGHNT, CDR2 FRNRAP. This CDR3 has 16 amino acids. Trimming took 4 bases from V and 2 from J; bases not matched to a gene: 10.